The T cell receptor (beta chain) described here comes from a study of CD8+CD57+ T cells in acquired aplastic anemia. In patients chosen for sequencing, flow cytometry had shown CD8+CD57+ cell expansion. There are many counts of this clonotype. Trimming removed 0 bases from V and 7 bases from J, with 10 bases in between. This CDR3 spans 12 amino acids. Germline V gene data show CDR1 as DFQATT and CDR2 as SNEGSKA (reference sequence). Using genomic DNA as the template, TCR beta VDJ and CDR3 profiling was carried out. TCRdb passed the reads through MiXCR, listing each CDR3 protein once. The sample holds more than 200,000 distinct CDR3 sequences; under 55% are singletons and the top ten take nearly 20%.

The TCR was taken from a human donor with aplastic anemia. The chain employs TRBV20-1 and TRBJ2-7, with D maybe TRBD2 (6 bases). The sequenced sample consisted of sorted CD4+, CD8+, or CD8+CD57+ T cells (not recorded which) from PBMCs. CDR3 DNA sequence: TGCAGTGCTAGAGACGGGGGTGATGAGCAGTACTTC. It codes for CSARDGGDEQYF.